A selection of T cell receptor beta chains follows, all from one sample in a study of blood T cell repertoires in COVID-19. Assay: immunoSEQ multiplex PCR; the TCRdb copy retains only in-frame clones and omits some. The sample has about 280,000 clones; roughly four fifths are singletons. Sequenced: PBMCs or T cells enriched from blood (not recorded which). These receptors all stem from a man aged 40-49 years who had been exposed to COVID-19. CDR3s include the opening cysteine and the closing phenylalanine or tryptophan. Each record gives: J gene, V gene, CDR3 protein.

TRBJ1-1	TRBV3-1/TRBV3-2	CASSQVGRGAFF
TRBJ2-1	TRBV5-1	CASSPTNLLIDEQFF
TRBJ1-2	TRBV7-9	CASSSWDFANYGYTF
TRBJ1-1	TRBV12-3/TRBV12-4	CATKGGVPAFF
TRBJ2-7	TRBV27	CASSPALRTYEQYF
TRBJ1-3	TRBV7-3	CASSLKAGGSGNTIYF
TRBJ1-3	TRBV4-1	CASSQVLGPGNTIYF
TRBJ2-1	TRBV5-6	CASSTSTGSDEQFF
TRBJ2-1	TRBV11-3	CASSSSYSAYNEQFF
TRBJ2-3	TRBV7-2	CASSTEARSDTQYF
TRBJ1-5	TRBV5-8	CASSFLGQTIQPQHF
TRBJ1-5	TRBV25-1	CASSAGTGVSWQPQHF
TRBJ1-2	TRBV3-1/TRBV3-2	CASNQGKNGYTF
TRBJ2-7	TRBV11-2	CASSLTGTGGYEQYF
TRBJ2-1	TRBV13	CASSLAGGVQNEQFF
TRBJ2-1	TRBV6-2/TRBV6-3	CASSYSLAGGIYNEQFF
TRBJ1-6	TRBV6-4	CASRAEMSSYNSPLHF
TRBJ1-1	TRBV28	CASNKKPGIWAEAFF
TRBJ2-1	TRBV24-1	CATRTTGGAGNEQFF
TRBJ2-2	TRBV10-3	CAISVAGGRELFF
TRBJ2-6	TRBV29-1	CSVAGQGPGANVLTF
TRBJ1-6	TRBV9	CASSHRQGDPPNSPLHF
TRBJ2-1	TRBV7-9	CASSSELTRGNEQFF
TRBJ2-7	TRBV5-1	CASSLALTSGRKTYEQYF
TRBJ1-4	TRBV6-5	CASSDSSTGNEKLFF
TRBJ1-1	TRBV11-1	CATEAGHLNTEAFF
TRBJ1-2	TRBV12-3/TRBV12-4	CASSRGGDGYTF
TRBJ2-3	TRBV5-1	CASSIGRDRVRASTDTQYF
TRBJ1-5	TRBV10-3	CAISESQGLGQPQHF
TRBJ2-7	TRBV6-5	CASRAGTSGILDF
TRBJ2-3	TRBV12-5	CASGTDRVDTQYF
TRBJ1-1	TRBV10-1	CASSDGQGDTEAFF
TRBJ1-1	TRBV7-9	CASSRRTSDTEAFF